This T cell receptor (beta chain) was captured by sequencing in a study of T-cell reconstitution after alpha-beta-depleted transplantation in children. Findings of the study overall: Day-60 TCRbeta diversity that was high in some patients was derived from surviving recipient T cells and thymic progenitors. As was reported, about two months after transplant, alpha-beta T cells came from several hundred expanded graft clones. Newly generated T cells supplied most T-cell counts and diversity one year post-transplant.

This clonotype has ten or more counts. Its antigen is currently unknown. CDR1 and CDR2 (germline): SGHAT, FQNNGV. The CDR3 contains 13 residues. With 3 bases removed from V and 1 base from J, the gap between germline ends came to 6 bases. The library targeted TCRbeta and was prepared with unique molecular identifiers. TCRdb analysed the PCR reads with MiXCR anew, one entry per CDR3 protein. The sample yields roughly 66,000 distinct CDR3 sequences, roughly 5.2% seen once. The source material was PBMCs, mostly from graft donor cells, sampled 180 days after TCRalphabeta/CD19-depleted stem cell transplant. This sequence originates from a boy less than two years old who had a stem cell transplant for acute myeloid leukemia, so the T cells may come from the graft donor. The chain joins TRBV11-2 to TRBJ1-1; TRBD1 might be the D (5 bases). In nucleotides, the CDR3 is TGTGCCAGCAGCTTCCAGGGGAACACTGAAGCTTTCTTT. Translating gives CASSFQGNTEAFF. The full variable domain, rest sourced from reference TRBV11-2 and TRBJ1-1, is EAGVAQSPRYKIIEKRQSVAFWCNPISGHATLYWYQQILGQGPKLLIQFQNNGVVDDSQLPKDRFSAERLKGVDSTLKIQPAKLEDSAVYLCASSFQGNTEAFFGQGTRLTVV.